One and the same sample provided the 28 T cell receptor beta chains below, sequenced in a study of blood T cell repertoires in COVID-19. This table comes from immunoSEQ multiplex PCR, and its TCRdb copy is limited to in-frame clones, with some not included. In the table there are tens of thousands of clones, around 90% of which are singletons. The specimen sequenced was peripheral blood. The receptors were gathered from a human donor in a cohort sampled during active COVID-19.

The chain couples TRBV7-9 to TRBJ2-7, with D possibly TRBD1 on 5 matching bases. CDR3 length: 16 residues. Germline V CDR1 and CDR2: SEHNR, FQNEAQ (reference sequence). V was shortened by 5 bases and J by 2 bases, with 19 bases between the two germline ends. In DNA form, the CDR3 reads TGTGCCAGCAGCGACCGAGGACAAGATCTACCCTACGAGCAGTACTTC. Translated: CASSDRGQDLPYEQYF.

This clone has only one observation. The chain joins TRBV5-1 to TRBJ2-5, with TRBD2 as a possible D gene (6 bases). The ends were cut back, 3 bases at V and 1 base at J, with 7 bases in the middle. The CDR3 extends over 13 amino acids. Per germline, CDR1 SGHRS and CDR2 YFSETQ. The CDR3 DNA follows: TGCGCCAGCAGCTCAGCGGGCCAAGAGACCCAGTACTTC. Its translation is CASSSAGQETQYF. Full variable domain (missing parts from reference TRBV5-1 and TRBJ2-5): KAGVTQTPRYLIKTRGQQVTLSCSPISGHRSVSWYQQTPGQGLQFLFEYFSETQRNKGNFPGRFSGRQFSNSRSEMNVSTLELGDSALYLCASSSAGQETQYFGPGTRLLVL.

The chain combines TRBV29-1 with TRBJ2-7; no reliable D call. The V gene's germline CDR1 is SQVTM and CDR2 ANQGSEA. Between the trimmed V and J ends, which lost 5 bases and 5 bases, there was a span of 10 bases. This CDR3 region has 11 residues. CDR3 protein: CSVYLVDEQYF. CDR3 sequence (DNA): TGCAGCGTTTACCTAGTGGACGAGCAGTACTTC.

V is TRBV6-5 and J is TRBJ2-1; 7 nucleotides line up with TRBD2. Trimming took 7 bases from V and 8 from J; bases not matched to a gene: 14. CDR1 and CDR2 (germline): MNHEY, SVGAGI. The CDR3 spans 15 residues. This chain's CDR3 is CASMVAGDGVYEQFF. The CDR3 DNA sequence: TGTGCCAGCATGGTGGCGGGGGACGGTGTCTATGAGCAGTTCTTC.

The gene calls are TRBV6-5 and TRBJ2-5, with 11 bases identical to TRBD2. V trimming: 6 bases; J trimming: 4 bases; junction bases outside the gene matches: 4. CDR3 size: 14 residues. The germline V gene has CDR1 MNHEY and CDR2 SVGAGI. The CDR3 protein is CASRFSGGGETQYF. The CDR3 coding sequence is TGTGCCAGCAGATTTAGCGGGGGGGGAGAGACCCAGTACTTC.

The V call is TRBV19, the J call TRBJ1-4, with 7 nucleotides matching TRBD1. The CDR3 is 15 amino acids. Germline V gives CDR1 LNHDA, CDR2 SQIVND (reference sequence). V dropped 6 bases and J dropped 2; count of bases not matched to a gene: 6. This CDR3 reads CASSDTGVTNEKLFF. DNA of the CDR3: TGTGCCAGTAGCGATACAGGGGTGACTAATGAAAAACTGTTTTTT. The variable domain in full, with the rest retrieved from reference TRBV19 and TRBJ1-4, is DGGITQSPKYLFRKEGQNVTLSCEQNLNHDAMYWYRQDPGQGLRLIYYSQIVNDFQKGDIAEGYSVSREKKESFPLTVTSAQKNPTAFYLCASSDTGVTNEKLFFGSGTQLSVL.

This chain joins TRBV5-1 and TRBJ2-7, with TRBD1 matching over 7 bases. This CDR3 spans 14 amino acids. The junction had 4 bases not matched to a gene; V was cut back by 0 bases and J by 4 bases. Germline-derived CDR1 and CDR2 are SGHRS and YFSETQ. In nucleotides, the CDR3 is TGCGCCAGCAGCTTGGAAGGACAGGCATACGAGCAGTACTTC. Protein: CASSLEGQAYEQYF.

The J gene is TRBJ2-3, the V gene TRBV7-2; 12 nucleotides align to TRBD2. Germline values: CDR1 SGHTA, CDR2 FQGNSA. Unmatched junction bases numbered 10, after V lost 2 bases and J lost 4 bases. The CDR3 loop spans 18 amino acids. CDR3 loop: CASSLRSSGGANPDTQYF. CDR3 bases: TGTGCCAGCAGCTTAAGGTCTAGCGGGGGGGCCAATCCAGATACGCAGTATTTT.

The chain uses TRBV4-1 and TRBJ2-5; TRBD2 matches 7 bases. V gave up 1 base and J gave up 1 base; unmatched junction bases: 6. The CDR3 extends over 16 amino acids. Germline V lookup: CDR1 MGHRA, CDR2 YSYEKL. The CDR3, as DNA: TGCGCCAGCAGCCAAGTCCACAGCGGGATCCAAGAGACCCAGTACTTC. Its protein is CASSQVHSGIQETQYF.

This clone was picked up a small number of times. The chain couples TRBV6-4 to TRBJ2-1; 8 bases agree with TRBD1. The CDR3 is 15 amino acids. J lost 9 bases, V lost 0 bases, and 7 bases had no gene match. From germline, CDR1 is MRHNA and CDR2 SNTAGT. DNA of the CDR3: TGTGCCAGCAGTGACTCGCCCCAGGGGGCAAGTGAGCAGTTCTTC. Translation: CASSDSPQGASEQFF.

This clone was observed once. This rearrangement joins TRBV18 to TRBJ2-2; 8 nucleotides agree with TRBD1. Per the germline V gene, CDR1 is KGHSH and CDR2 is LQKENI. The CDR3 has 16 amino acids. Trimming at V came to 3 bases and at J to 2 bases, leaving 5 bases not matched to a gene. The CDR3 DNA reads TGTGCCAGCTCACCCCAGGGGGCCCTAAACACCGGGGAGCTGTTTTTT. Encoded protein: CASSPQGALNTGELFF.

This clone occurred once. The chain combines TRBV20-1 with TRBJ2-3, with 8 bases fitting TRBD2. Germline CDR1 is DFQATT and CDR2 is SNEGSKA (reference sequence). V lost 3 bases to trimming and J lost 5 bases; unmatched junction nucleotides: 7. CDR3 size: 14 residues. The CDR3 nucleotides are TGCAGTGCTAGTCCAGCGGGGGACGTAGATACGCAGTATTTT. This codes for CSASPAGDVDTQYF.

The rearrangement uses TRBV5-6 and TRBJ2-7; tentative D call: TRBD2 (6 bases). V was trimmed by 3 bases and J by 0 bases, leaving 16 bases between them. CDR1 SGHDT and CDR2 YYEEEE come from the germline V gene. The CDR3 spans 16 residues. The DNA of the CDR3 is TGTGCCAGCAGCTGGGGTGGGGCTAGCGACTCCTACGAGCAGTACTTC. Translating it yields CASSWGGASDSYEQYF.

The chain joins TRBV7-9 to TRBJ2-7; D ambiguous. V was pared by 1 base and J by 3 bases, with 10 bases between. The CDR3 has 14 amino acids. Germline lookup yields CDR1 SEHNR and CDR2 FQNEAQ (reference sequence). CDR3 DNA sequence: TGTGCCAGCAGCTTAGATCTAGAATTCTACGAGCAGTACTTC. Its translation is CASSLDLEFYEQYF.

CDR3 protein: CASSQVAGQGAYEQYF. CDR3 bases: TGCGCCAGCAGCCAAGTAGCGGGACAGGGGGCATACGAGCAGTACTTC. The rearrangement joins TRBV4-1 to TRBJ2-7, with 12 bases lining up with TRBD1. CDR1 is MGHRA, CDR2 YSYEKL, per germline. Unmatched junction bases numbered 5, after V lost 1 base and J lost 4 bases. The CDR3 sequence is 16 residues long.

The CDR3 coding sequence is TGTGCCAGCAGCTTAGTGGACACCGCTAACTATGGCTACACCTTC. Its protein is CASSLVDTANYGYTF. This chain joins TRBV7-2 and TRBJ1-2, with D maybe TRBD1 (5 bases). The V end was cut by 1 base, the J end by 0 bases, with 9 bases between. The CDR3 spans 15 residues. The germline V gene encodes CDR1 SGHTA and CDR2 FQGNSA.

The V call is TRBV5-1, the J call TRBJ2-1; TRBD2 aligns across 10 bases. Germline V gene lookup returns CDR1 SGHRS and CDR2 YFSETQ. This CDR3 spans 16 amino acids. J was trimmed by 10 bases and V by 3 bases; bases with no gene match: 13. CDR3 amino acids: CASSSATSGKDGEQFF. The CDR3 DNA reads TGCGCCAGCAGCTCGGCAACTAGCGGGAAGGACGGAGAGCAGTTCTTC. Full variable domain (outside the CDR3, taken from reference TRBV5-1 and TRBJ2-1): KAGVTQTPRYLIKTRGQQVTLSCSPISGHRSVSWYQQTPGQGLQFLFEYFSETQRNKGNFPGRFSGRQFSNSRSEMNVSTLELGDSALYLCASSSATSGKDGEQFFGPGTRLTVL.

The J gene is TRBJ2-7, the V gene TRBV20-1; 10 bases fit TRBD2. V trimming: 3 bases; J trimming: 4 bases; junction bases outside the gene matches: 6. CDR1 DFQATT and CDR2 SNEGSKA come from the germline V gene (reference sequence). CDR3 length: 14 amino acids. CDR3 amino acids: CSASSSGRAYEQYF. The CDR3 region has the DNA TGCAGTGCTAGTTCTAGCGGGAGAGCTTACGAGCAGTACTTC.

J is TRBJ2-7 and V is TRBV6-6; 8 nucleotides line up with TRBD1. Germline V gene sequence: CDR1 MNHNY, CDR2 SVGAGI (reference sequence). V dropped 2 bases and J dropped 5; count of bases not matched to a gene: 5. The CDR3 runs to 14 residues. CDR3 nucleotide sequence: TGTGCCAGCAGTTACCGGGACAGGTACAACGAGCAGTACTTC. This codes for CASSYRDRYNEQYF.

CDR3 sequence: CASSIEVTARGQPQHF. In DNA, the CDR3 is TGTGCCAGTAGTATAGAGGTTACAGCCCGTGGGCAGCCCCAGCATTTT. The V call is TRBV19, the J call TRBJ1-5; D is uncertain. Trimming pared 0 bases from V and 7 bases from J, leaving 16 bases between. This CDR3 comprises 16 residues. The germline V gene encodes CDR1 LNHDA and CDR2 SQIVND (reference sequence).

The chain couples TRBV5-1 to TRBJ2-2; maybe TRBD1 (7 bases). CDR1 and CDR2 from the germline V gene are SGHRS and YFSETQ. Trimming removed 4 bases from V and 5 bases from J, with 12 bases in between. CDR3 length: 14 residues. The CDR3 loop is CASSRGTVTGELFF. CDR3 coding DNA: TGCGCCAGCAGCCGGGGGACAGTAACCGGGGAGCTGTTTTTT.

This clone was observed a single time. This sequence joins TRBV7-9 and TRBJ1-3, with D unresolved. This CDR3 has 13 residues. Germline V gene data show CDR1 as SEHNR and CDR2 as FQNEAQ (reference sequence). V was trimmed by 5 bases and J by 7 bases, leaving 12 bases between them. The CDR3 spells CASSTGSRNTIYF. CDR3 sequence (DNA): TGTGCCAGCAGCACCGGGAGCCGGAACACCATATATTTT.

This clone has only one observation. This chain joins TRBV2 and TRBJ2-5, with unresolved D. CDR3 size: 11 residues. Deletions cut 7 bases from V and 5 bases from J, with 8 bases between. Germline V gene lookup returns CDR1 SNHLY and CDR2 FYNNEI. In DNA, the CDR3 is TGTGCCAGCAACCGGCGGGAGACCCAGTACTTC. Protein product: CASNRRETQYF.

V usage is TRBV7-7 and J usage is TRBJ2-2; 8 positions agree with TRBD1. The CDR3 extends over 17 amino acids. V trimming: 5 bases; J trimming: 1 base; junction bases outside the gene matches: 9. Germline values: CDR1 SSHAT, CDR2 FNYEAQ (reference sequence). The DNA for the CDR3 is TGTGCCAGCAGCCGAAATATGGGGACAGGGAACACCGGGGAGCTGTTTTTT. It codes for CASSRNMGTGNTGELFF.

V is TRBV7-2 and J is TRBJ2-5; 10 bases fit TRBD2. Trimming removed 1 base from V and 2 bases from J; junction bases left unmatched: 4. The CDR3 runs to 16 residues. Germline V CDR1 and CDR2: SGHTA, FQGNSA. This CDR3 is CASSLEWTSGQETQYF. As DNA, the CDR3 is TGTGCCAGCAGCTTAGAGTGGACTAGCGGACAAGAGACCCAGTACTTC.

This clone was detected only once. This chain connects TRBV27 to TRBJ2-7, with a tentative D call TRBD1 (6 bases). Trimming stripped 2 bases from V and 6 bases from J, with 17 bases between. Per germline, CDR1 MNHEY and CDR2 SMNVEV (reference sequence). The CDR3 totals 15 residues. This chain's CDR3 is CASSLHQGSGAEQYF. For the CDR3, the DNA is TGTGCCAGCAGTTTACATCAGGGCTCAGGGGCCGAGCAGTACTTC.

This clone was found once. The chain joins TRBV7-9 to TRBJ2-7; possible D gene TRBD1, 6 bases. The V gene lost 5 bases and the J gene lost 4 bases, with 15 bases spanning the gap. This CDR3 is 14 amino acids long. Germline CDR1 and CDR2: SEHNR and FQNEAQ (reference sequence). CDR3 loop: CASSLTTGVYEQYF. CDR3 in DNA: TGTGCCAGCAGCCTAACGACAGGAGTTTACGAGCAGTACTTC. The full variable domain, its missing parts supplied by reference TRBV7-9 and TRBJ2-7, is DTGVSQNPRHKITKRGQNVTFRCDPISEHNRLYWYRQTLGQGPEFLTYFQNEAQLEKSRLLSDRFSAERPKGSFSTLEIQRTEQGDSAMYLCASSLTTGVYEQYFGPGTRLTVT.

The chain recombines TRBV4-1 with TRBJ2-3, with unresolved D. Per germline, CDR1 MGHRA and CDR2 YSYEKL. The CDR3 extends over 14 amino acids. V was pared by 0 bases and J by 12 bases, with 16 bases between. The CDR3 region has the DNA TGCGCCAGCAGCCAAGAAGACACCGGTACCGACCAGTATTTT. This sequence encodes CASSQEDTGTDQYF.